These 2 T cell receptor beta chains were all obtained from the same sample, sequenced in a study of shared clonotypes between healthy human individuals. The method was immunoSEQ multiplex PCR; TCRdb's version includes in-frame clones alone and lacks a portion of them. Of around 2.1 million clones listed, approximately 96% are singletons. Sequencing used naive CD4+ T cells sorted from blood. Subset indicated: CD45RA+ positively selected. Receptors were obtained from a man between 18 and 35 years old in good health.

The genes are TRBV7-6 and TRBJ2-3; D tentatively fits TRBD1 or TRBD2 (5 bases each). CDR3 length: 15 residues. Trimming took off 3 bases at V and 2 bases at J, with 12 bases between the two ends. CDR1 SGHVS and CDR2 FNYEAQ come from the germline V gene. The CDR3 spells CASSLGTTSTDTQYF. The CDR3 coding sequence is TGTGCCAGCAGCTTGGGGACGACGTCCACAGATACGCAGTATTTT.

The chain carries TRBV2 and TRBJ2-7, with D tentatively TRBD1 (7 bases). V shed 4 bases and J shed 0 bases, with 19 bases lying between them. The CDR3 totals 17 residues. The germline V gene has CDR1 SNHLY and CDR2 FYNNEI. CDR3 sequence (DNA): TGTGCCAGCAGTGGGTATCCAGGGGGAGGATCCTCCTACGAGCAGTACTTC. It encodes CASSGYPGGGSSYEQYF.